Each of the 30 T cell receptor beta chains below was sequenced from the same sample in a study of CD8+ T cells in alopecia areata. RNA extraction and reverse transcription yielded cDNA as sequencing template. Produced via immunoSEQ multiplex PCR; TCRdb's table is partial and in-frame only. This repertoire shows over 150,000 clones, 55% to 70% found once; its top ten account for roughly 5%. The treatment denotes: oral pan-JAK inhibitor, 5-10 mg twice daily. The source was CD4+ T cells sorted from blood, collected at week 24, from a patient treated with tofacitinib. Source of these receptors: a human donor with alopecia areata.

DNA of the CDR3: TGTGCCAGCAGCTACACGAGAGGCCACAATGAGCAGTTCTTC. Translation: CASSYTRGHNEQFF. The chain has TRBV27 and TRBJ2-1; D is uncertain. Looked up from germline, CDR1 is MNHEY and CDR2 is SMNVEV (reference sequence). The germline V and J ends were trimmed by 6 bases and 5 bases, with 14 bases remaining between them. This CDR3 is 14 amino acids long.

The V gene is TRBV27, the J gene TRBJ2-3; 10 nucleotides agree with TRBD1. Looked up from germline, CDR1 is MNHEY and CDR2 is SMNVEV (reference sequence). J lost 4 bases, V lost 5 bases, and 12 bases had no gene match. This CDR3 comprises 17 residues. CDR3 in amino acids: CASSPWLGQGSSDTQYF. The CDR3 bases are TGTGCCAGCAGTCCCTGGTTGGGACAGGGGAGTTCAGATACGCAGTATTTT.

V usage is TRBV4-2 and J usage is TRBJ2-2; 8 nucleotides agree with TRBD2. V trimming: 0 bases; J trimming: 3 bases; junction bases outside the gene matches: 12. The CDR3 totals 19 residues. CDR1 is LGHNA and CDR2 is YNFKEQ in the germline V gene. The CDR3 region is CASSQDFGGRTSDTGELFF. The CDR3, as DNA: TGTGCCAGCAGCCAAGACTTTGGCGGGAGGACGTCCGACACCGGGGAGCTGTTTTTT.

This clone has a handful of counts. This rearrangement joins TRBV6-5 to TRBJ2-4; D might be TRBD2 (6 bases). V was clipped by 7 bases and J by 8 bases, with 18 bases between them. This CDR3 is 14 amino acids long. From germline, CDR1 is MNHEY and CDR2 SVGAGI. Written as DNA, the CDR3 is TGTGCCAGCACCGAAAGGGCCACGGGGGACATTCAGTACTTC. Protein product: CASTERATGDIQYF.

The V and J genes are TRBV5-1 and TRBJ2-7; unclear D gene. The V end was cut by 3 bases, the J end by 3 bases, with 10 bases between. Germline values: CDR1 SGHRS, CDR2 YFSETQ. This CDR3 comprises 13 residues. CDR3 sequence: CASSSTDNYEQYF. In DNA, the CDR3 is TGCGCCAGCAGCTCGACGGATAACTACGAGCAGTACTTC.

This clone showed up just a few times. This chain joins TRBV13 and TRBJ2-7; 11 bases fit TRBD1. V shed 1 base and J 4 bases; nucleotides not matched to a gene: 6. The CDR3 is 16 residues long. Germline V CDR1 and CDR2: PRHDT, FYEKMQ (reference sequence). The CDR3 DNA follows: TGTGCCAGCAGCTTAGAGGGGACAGGGGGGTCGTACGAGCAGTACTTC. Its protein is CASSLEGTGGSYEQYF.

The rearrangement joins TRBV7-9 to TRBJ2-5; 7 nucleotides align to TRBD1. Looked up from germline, CDR1 is SEHNR and CDR2 is FQNEAQ (reference sequence). V was clipped by 6 bases and J by 5 bases; unmatched bases: 9. There are 14 residues in the CDR3. The CDR3 DNA sequence: TGTGCCAGCAGTATGACAGGGTCGGGCGAGACCCAGTACTTC. Residues: CASSMTGSGETQYF.

This chain joins TRBV6-5 and TRBJ2-2; 9 bases agree with TRBD1. The CDR3 contains 13 residues. CDR1 MNHEY and CDR2 SVGAGI come from the germline V gene. V shed 8 bases, J shed 5 bases, and the junction held 3 bases outside the gene matches. As DNA, the CDR3 is TGTGCCAGCTCTGACAGGGGGACCGGGGAGCTGTTTTTT. Translated, it gives CASSDRGTGELFF.

The chain links TRBV5-1 to TRBJ2-3; 9 nucleotides line up with TRBD1. Trimming at V came to 4 bases and at J to 4 bases, leaving 10 bases not matched to a gene. Germline V lookup: CDR1 SGHRS, CDR2 YFSETQ. This CDR3 has 16 amino acids. The CDR3 sequence: CASSPGQGKGADTQYF. The CDR3 nucleotides are TGCGCCAGCAGCCCAGGACAGGGGAAGGGAGCAGATACGCAGTATTTT.

CDR3 sequence: CASSSGTGGRETQYF. The CDR3, as DNA: TGTGCCAGCAGCTCCGGTACAGGGGGTAGGGAGACCCAGTACTTC. The genes are TRBV7-6 and TRBJ2-5, with 8 bases fitting TRBD1. Germline lookup yields CDR1 SGHVS and CDR2 FNYEAQ. With V trimmed by 4 bases and J by 5 bases, 9 bases remained unmatched. The CDR3 is 15 amino acids.

On this clone itself: Other nucleotide sequences in the sample specify the same CDR3. The genes are TRBV7-9 and TRBJ2-5; D remains ambiguous. CDR1 is SEHNR and CDR2 is FQNEAQ in the germline V gene (reference sequence). The CDR3 consists of 11 residues. V lost 3 bases and J 5 bases, leaving 4 bases between the germline ends. The CDR3 DNA is TGTGCCAGCAGCTTTGGTGAGACCCAGTACTTC. Translating gives CASSFGETQYF.

Concerning this clone: A much larger clonotype is one base distant, so this may be a read error. V is TRBV6-6 and J is TRBJ2-3; the match to TRBD1 covers 8 bases. V dropped 6 bases and J dropped 0; count of bases not matched to a gene: 2. CDR3 length: 14 amino acids. Germline lookup yields CDR1 MNHNY and CDR2 SVGAGI (reference sequence). CDR3 DNA: TGTGCCAGCAGCGGACAGGGTAGCACAGATACGCAGTATTTT. This encodes CASSGQGSTDTQYF.

In its sample, this clone was seen a few times. Other nucleotide sequences in the sample specify the same CDR3. The chain employs TRBV11-2 and TRBJ2-3; D not resolved. V was trimmed by 6 bases and J by 2 bases, leaving 6 bases between them. The CDR3 loop spans 12 amino acids. Germline lookup yields CDR1 SGHAT and CDR2 FQNNGV. CDR3 sequence: CASSLITDTQYF. In DNA form, the CDR3 reads TGTGCCAGCAGTCTCATCACAGATACGCAGTATTTT.

The J gene is TRBJ2-5, the V gene TRBV5-1, with 13 positions matching TRBD2. This CDR3 region has 17 residues. V dropped 2 bases and J dropped 1; count of bases not matched to a gene: 5. The germline CDR1 and CDR2 sequences are SGHRS and YFSETQ. The DNA of the CDR3 is TGCGCCAGCAGCTTCGGACTAGCGGGGGACCTCCAAGAGACCCAGTACTTC. Translated, it gives CASSFGLAGDLQETQYF. Full variable domain (rest looked up from reference TRBV5-1 and TRBJ2-5): KAGVTQTPRYLIKTRGQQVTLSCSPISGHRSVSWYQQTPGQGLQFLFEYFSETQRNKGNFPGRFSGRQFSNSRSEMNVSTLELGDSALYLCASSFGLAGDLQETQYFGPGTRLLVL.

The chain joins TRBV7-6 to TRBJ1-5; 9 bases are shared with TRBD1. The ends lost 5 bases at V and 6 bases at J; junction bases unmatched: 2. CDR3 length equals 13 residues. Per the germline V gene, CDR1 is SGHVS and CDR2 is FNYEAQ. The CDR3 DNA reads TGTGCCAGCAGCCCGGACAGGGGTCAGCCCCAGCATTTT. It encodes CASSPDRGQPQHF.

This clone was found a few times. The V gene is TRBV25-1, the J gene TRBJ1-3; TRBD1 is a possible D gene (5 bases). Germline values: CDR1 MGHDK, CDR2 SYGVNS. This CDR3 comprises 14 residues. Trimming left V 0 bases short and J 3 bases short, with 6 bases between. The CDR3: CASSEYRGGNTIYF. The CDR3 region has the DNA TGTGCCAGCAGTGAATATAGGGGTGGAAACACCATATATTTT.

As concerns this clone: One end of the junction fails to match germline, which may point to a read error. The chain combines TRBV9 with TRBJ2-7, with 12 positions matching TRBD2. The CDR3 runs to 13 residues. From germline, CDR1 is SGDLS and CDR2 YYNGEE. This chain's CDR3 is CASSVVTSGRLNF. DNA for the CDR3: TGTGCCAGCAGCGTAGTTACTAGCGGGAGGCTAAACTTC.

This clone was recorded a few times. The chain recombines TRBV2 with TRBJ1-4, with D hard to call. The germline gives CDR1 SNHLY, CDR2 FYNNEI. V dropped 6 bases and J dropped 0 bases, with 14 bases sitting between them. This CDR3 spans 16 amino acids. The CDR3 bases are TGTGCCAGCAGGAACAGATTATCTGCAACTAATGAAAAACTGTTTTTT. Amino acids: CASRNRLSATNEKLFF. Looking up the rest from reference TRBV2 and TRBJ1-4 gives the full variable domain: EPEVTQTPSHQVTQMGQEVILRCVPISNHLYFYWYRQILGQKVEFLVSFYNNEISEKSEIFDDQFSVERPDGSNFTLKIRSTKLEDSAMYFCASRNRLSATNEKLFFGSGTQLSVL.

The CDR3 coding sequence is TGCGCCAGCAGCCAAGATTGGCGGGGGGAGCTGTTTTTT. This sequence encodes CASSQDWRGELFF. The J gene is TRBJ2-2, the V gene TRBV4-3; D is undetermined. Germline assignment: CDR1 LGHNA and CDR2 YSLEER. This CDR3 spans 13 amino acids. V lost 0 bases and J lost 8, with 7 bases in between.

This sequence joins TRBV25-1 and TRBJ2-7, with TRBD1 matching over 9 bases. The V segment lost 6 bases and the J segment 3 bases; nucleotides outside the gene matches: 6. The CDR3 covers 14 residues. Germline V gives CDR1 MGHDK, CDR2 SYGVNS. The CDR3 region is CASSPRQGGYEQYF. CDR3 coding DNA: TGTGCCAGCAGCCCCAGACAGGGGGGCTACGAGCAGTACTTC.

This clone was detected only a few times. The chain employs TRBV30 and TRBJ1-2; D remains ambiguous. The V gene's germline CDR1 is GTSNPN and CDR2 SVGIG (reference sequence). CDR3 size: 15 residues. V was trimmed by 5 bases and J by 0 bases, leaving 16 bases between them. The CDR3 DNA sequence: TGTGCCTGGGGCGGTTGGGGTGAGGCTAACTATGGCTACACCTTC. Protein sequence: CAWGGWGEANYGYTF.

This chain joins TRBV28 and TRBJ2-6, with 8 bases that match TRBD1. Germline lookup yields CDR1 MDHEN and CDR2 SYDVKM. Losses at the gene ends were 5 bases for V and 4 bases for J; bases not matched to a gene: 4. The CDR3 totals 15 residues. The CDR3 loop reads CASSRTGYGANVLTF. The CDR3 bases are TGTGCCAGCAGTCGGACAGGGTACGGGGCCAACGTCCTGACTTTC.

V and J are TRBV4-1 and TRBJ2-1; 8 bases map to TRBD1. This CDR3 has 15 residues. Germline CDR1 MGHRA, CDR2 YSYEKL. Trimming cost V 3 bases and J 8 bases; bases outside gene matches: 9. DNA for the CDR3: TGCGCCAGCAGCCAGCAGTTGGGGACAGGCGATGAGCAGTTCTTC. Translating it yields CASSQQLGTGDEQFF.

This sequence joins TRBV30 and TRBJ1-1; 9 bases map to TRBD1. The CDR3 is 15 residues long. V trimming: 0 bases; J trimming: 2 bases; junction bases outside the gene matches: 4. Germline lookup yields CDR1 GTSNPN and CDR2 SVGIG (reference sequence). The DNA of the CDR3 is TGTGCCTGGAGTGTACCGGACAGGGGAAACACTGAAGCTTTCTTT. Encoded protein: CAWSVPDRGNTEAFF. The full variable domain, with the rest looked up from reference TRBV30 and TRBJ1-1, is SQTIHQWPATLVQPVGSPLSLECTVEGTSNPNLYWYRQAAGRGLQLLFYSVGIGQISSEVPQNLSASRPQDRQFILSSKKLLLSDSGFYLCAWSVPDRGNTEAFFGQGTRLTVV.

This chain's CDR3 is CASSLAALANAGELFF. In nucleotides, the CDR3 is TGTGCCAGCAGCTTAGCGGCGCTGGCAAATGCCGGGGAGCTGTTTTTT. V and J are TRBV7-2 and TRBJ2-2; no firm D call. The CDR3 sequence is 16 residues long. Germline CDR1 reads SGHTA; CDR2 reads FQGNSA. Trimming removed 0 bases from V and 6 bases from J, with 14 bases in between.

This rearrangement joins TRBV18 to TRBJ2-4, with D unresolved. This CDR3 has 12 amino acids. Trimming stripped 2 bases from V and 9 bases from J, with 8 bases between. Germline V gene lookup returns CDR1 KGHSH and CDR2 LQKENI. The CDR3 nucleotides read TGTGCCAGCTCACCAGGGCAGGCCATTCAGTACTTC. This gives the protein CASSPGQAIQYF.

This clone was found a few times. The genes are TRBV28 and TRBJ2-4; D remains unclear. The germline V gene encodes CDR1 MDHEN and CDR2 SYDVKM. Trimming left V 5 bases short and J 1 base short, with 9 bases between. The CDR3 has 14 residues. The CDR3: CASSPGTAKNIQYF. For the CDR3, the DNA is TGTGCCAGCAGTCCCGGCACGGCCAAAAACATTCAGTACTTC.

This clone was observed a few times. The chain combines TRBV7-2 with TRBJ2-7; the match to TRBD1 covers 7 bases. The CDR3 consists of 16 residues. With 1 base clipped from V and 6 bases from J, the junction kept 12 bases outside the gene matches. Germline V lookup: CDR1 SGHTA, CDR2 FQGNSA. The CDR3 sequence is CASSLVERPGGAEQYF. The CDR3 DNA sequence: TGTGCCAGCAGCTTAGTGGAGAGGCCAGGGGGAGCCGAGCAGTACTTC.

This chain connects TRBV7-2 to TRBJ2-7, with 13 bases matching TRBD2. The trim removed 5 bases at V and 1 base at J, leaving 2 bases unmatched. The CDR3 has 15 amino acids. In germline, CDR1 is SGHTA, CDR2 FQGNSA. In DNA form, the CDR3 reads TGTGCCAGCAGCCCGGGACTAGCGGGATCCTACGAGCAGTACTTC. Translation: CASSPGLAGSYEQYF.

The chain joins TRBV4-1 to TRBJ1-2, with 7 bases matching TRBD1. Germline V gene lookup returns CDR1 MGHRA and CDR2 YSYEKL. This CDR3 region has 17 residues. V shed 0 bases, J shed 5 bases, and the junction held 12 bases outside the gene matches. CDR3 region: CASSQDQFYRGRYGYTF. The CDR3 DNA reads as TGCGCCAGCAGCCAAGATCAATTTTACAGGGGCAGATATGGCTACACCTTC.